These 28 T cell receptor beta chains were all obtained from the same sample, sequenced in a study of blood T cell repertoires in COVID-19. This table comes from immunoSEQ multiplex PCR, and its TCRdb copy is limited to in-frame clones, with some not included. The sample lists about 290,000 clones, roughly 90% occurring once. Material: PBMCs or T cells enriched from blood (not recorded which). These receptors were obtained from a woman in her thirties or forties who had recovered from COVID-19.

This clone has a handful of counts. The rearrangement links TRBV19 to TRBJ1-2, with D uncertain. The ends were cut back, 8 bases at V and 1 base at J, with 14 bases in the middle. The V gene's germline CDR1 is LNHDA and CDR2 SQIVND (reference sequence). This CDR3 has 14 amino acids. The CDR3 reads CASLSTAGNYGYTF. As DNA, the CDR3 is TGTGCCAGTCTAAGTACAGCGGGTAACTATGGCTACACCTTC.

V and J are TRBV14 and TRBJ2-7; TRBD2 agrees at 8 bases. CDR3 length equals 18 residues. Germline V gives CDR1 SGHDN, CDR2 FVKESK. V dropped 3 bases and J dropped 1; count of bases not matched to a gene: 14. The CDR3 DNA reads as TGTGCCAGCAGCCATGACACAGGTGGTAGCGGGATTTCCTACGAGCAGTACTTC. It translates to CASSHDTGGSGISYEQYF.

This sequence joins TRBV7-9 and TRBJ2-3; 8 nucleotides align to TRBD2. Losses at the gene ends were 2 bases for V and 6 bases for J; bases not matched to a gene: 4. Looked up from germline, CDR1 is SEHNR and CDR2 is FQNEAQ (reference sequence). The CDR3 length is 14 residues. CDR3: CASSLRGGFDTQYF. For the CDR3, the DNA is TGTGCCAGCAGCTTACGGGGGGGCTTTGATACGCAGTATTTT.

The chain recombines TRBV25-1 with TRBJ1-2, with 7 positions matching TRBD1. CDR1 MGHDK and CDR2 SYGVNS come from the germline V gene. The V segment lost 1 base and the J segment 8 bases; nucleotides outside the gene matches: 10. The CDR3 covers 15 residues. This chain's CDR3 is CASSESNRGRLGYTF. The DNA for the CDR3 is TGTGCCAGCAGTGAATCTAATAGGGGGCGGTTGGGCTACACCTTC.

The chain combines TRBV2 with TRBJ1-2; weak D call: TRBD1 (5 bases). Trimming cost V 4 bases and J 10 bases, with 16 bases left between them. CDR1 is SNHLY, CDR2 FYNNEI, per germline. This CDR3 spans 13 amino acids. The DNA for the CDR3 is TGTGCCAGCAGTGCGACCAGGGAGGTAGACTACACCTTC. Translation: CASSATREVDYTF.

This chain uses TRBV18 with TRBJ2-5; tentatively, D is TRBD2 (6 bases). CDR1 is KGHSH and CDR2 is LQKENI in the germline V gene. V was shortened by 2 bases and J by 2 bases, with 12 bases between the two germline ends. The CDR3 runs to 15 residues. The CDR3 DNA is TGTGCCAGCTCACCATTCGGGACTCAGCAAGAGACCCAGTACTTC. Translated: CASSPFGTQQETQYF.

The chain carries TRBV12-5 and TRBJ2-7, with 11 bases matching TRBD2. Germline loops: CDR1 LGHNT, CDR2 FRNRAP. Losses at the gene ends were 6 bases for V and 3 bases for J; bases not matched to a gene: 7. This CDR3 has 15 residues. CDR3 region: CASGKGTSGFYEQYF. CDR3 DNA sequence: TGTGCTAGTGGAAAGGGGACTAGCGGATTCTACGAGCAGTACTTC.

This sequence joins TRBV2 and TRBJ1-1; TRBD1 matches 9 bases. Trimming took 7 bases from V and 5 from J; bases not matched to a gene: 8. The CDR3 covers 14 residues. The V gene's germline CDR1 is SNHLY and CDR2 FYNNEI. The CDR3 DNA reads as TGTGCCAGCACAACCGACAGGGGGTCGACTGAAGCTTTCTTT. Translated, it gives CASTTDRGSTEAFF. The variable domain in full, with the rest retrieved from reference TRBV2 and TRBJ1-1, is EPEVTQTPSHQVTQMGQEVILRCVPISNHLYFYWYRQILGQKVEFLVSFYNNEISEKSEIFDDQFSVERPDGSNFTLKIRSTKLEDSAMYFCASTTDRGSTEAFFGQGTRLTVV.

J is TRBJ2-1 and V is TRBV5-4; TRBD2 is a possible D gene (5 bases). Trimming took 0 bases from V and 5 from J, leaving 9 bases between them. In germline, CDR1 is SGHNT, CDR2 YYREEE (reference sequence). The CDR3 spans 14 residues. CDR3 amino acids: CASSLGGQDNEQFF. Here the CDR3 DNA reads TGTGCCAGCAGCTTGGGAGGGCAAGACAATGAGCAGTTCTTC.

This chain uses TRBV27 with TRBJ2-7; 10 nucleotides match TRBD2. Germline CDR1 MNHEY, CDR2 SMNVEV (reference sequence). V shed 8 bases, J shed 6 bases, and the junction held 7 bases outside the gene matches. The CDR3 contains 13 residues. This CDR3 is CASRPGTSAEQYF. CDR3 nucleotide sequence: TGTGCCAGCCGACCCGGGACTAGCGCCGAGCAGTACTTC.

V and J are TRBV2 and TRBJ1-4; 7 bases are shared with TRBD1. Per the germline V gene, CDR1 is SNHLY and CDR2 is FYNNEI. V gave up 1 base and J gave up 15 bases; unmatched junction bases: 11. The CDR3 runs 14 residues. CDR3 bases: TGTGCCAGCAGTGAAGAAGTAAGGACAGGAAACTTGTTTTTT. Its translation: CASSEEVRTGNLFF.

This rearrangement joins TRBV19 to TRBJ1-1, with D hard to call. This CDR3 spans 14 amino acids. Trimming cost V 3 bases and J 3 bases, with 11 bases left between them. The germline V gene encodes CDR1 LNHDA and CDR2 SQIVND (reference sequence). CDR3 nucleotides: TGTGCCAGTAGTATCGGGGAGGAGTACACTGAAGCTTTCTTT. Translation gives CASSIGEEYTEAFF.

The chain combines TRBV30 with TRBJ1-2; perhaps TRBD1 as D (6 bases). The CDR3 runs to 12 residues. V dropped 5 bases and J dropped 4 bases, with 11 bases sitting between them. Germline V gives CDR1 GTSNPN, CDR2 SVGIG (reference sequence). The CDR3 DNA reads as TGTGCCTGGGCCGAACAGGGCTATGGCTACACCTTC. This sequence encodes CAWAEQGYGYTF.

The genes are TRBV6-4 and TRBJ1-2; 7 nucleotides line up with TRBD1. The V gene's germline CDR1 is MRHNA and CDR2 SNTAGT. This CDR3 is 15 amino acids long. Trimming removed 5 bases from V and 5 bases from J; junction bases left unmatched: 11. CDR3 residues: CASSSNPGTEYGYTF. The DNA of the CDR3 is TGTGCCAGCAGTTCCAACCCCGGGACAGAGTATGGCTACACCTTC.

The chain has TRBV18 and TRBJ1-1; the D gene is possibly TRBD1 (6 bases). Germline V CDR1 and CDR2: KGHSH, LQKENI. The length of the CDR3 is 16 residues. The ends were cut back, 3 bases at V and 4 bases at J, with 18 bases in the middle. CDR3: CASSPATGLRRTEAFF. Written as DNA, the CDR3 is TGTGCCAGCTCACCCGCAACAGGGCTGAGACGCACTGAAGCTTTCTTT.

V is TRBV5-5 and J is TRBJ1-5; a weak D match, TRBD1 (5 bases). CDR3 size: 13 residues. In germline, CDR1 is SGHKS, CDR2 YYEKEE (reference sequence). V was cut by 4 bases and J by 4 bases, with 9 bases left in between. CDR3 nucleotide sequence: TGTGCCAGCAGCCTAGGGGCGAATCAGCCCCAGCATTTT. Protein: CASSLGANQPQHF.

Comment on this clone: Different DNA sequences within this sample yield the same CDR3. The V call is TRBV3-1 (or the pseudogene TRBV3-2), the J call TRBJ1-1, with D hard to call. The V end was cut by 6 bases, the J end by 4 bases, with 6 bases between. CDR3 length: 11 residues. The germline V gene encodes CDR1 LGHDT and CDR2 YNNKEL (reference sequence). As DNA, the CDR3 is TGTGCCAGCAGGGGAGGCACTGAAGCTTTCTTT. Translated: CASRGGTEAFF.

This chain links TRBV5-8 with TRBJ1-5, with TRBD1 matching over 9 bases. This CDR3 is 14 amino acids long. The germline V gene encodes CDR1 SGHTS and CDR2 YDEGEE. J gave up 5 bases and V 4 bases, and 4 bases lay outside the gene matches. CDR3 amino acids: CASSTGTGYQPQHF. As DNA, the CDR3 is TGTGCCAGCAGCACCGGGACAGGGTATCAGCCCCAGCATTTT.

The chain uses TRBV2 and TRBJ1-5; D unresolved. V was shortened by 3 bases and J by 4 bases, with 4 bases between the two germline ends. Germline CDR1 and CDR2: SNHLY and FYNNEI. The CDR3 has 12 amino acids. CDR3: CASSDANQPQHF. The CDR3, as DNA: TGTGCCAGCAGTGACGCGAATCAGCCCCAGCATTTT.

The V and J genes are TRBV29-1 and TRBJ2-5; 8 bases fit TRBD2. The J segment lost 1 base and the V segment lost 6 bases, leaving 10 bases of the junction unmatched. The CDR3 extends over 15 amino acids. Germline lookup yields CDR1 SQVTM and CDR2 ANQGSEA. The CDR3 region has the DNA TGCAGCGTAGGAGGGGGACTAGGAGGCCAAGAGACCCAGTACTTC. Translated, it gives CSVGGGLGGQETQYF.

J is TRBJ1-2 and V is TRBV7-9; 7 positions agree with TRBD1. V lost 5 bases and J lost 2; bases outside the gene matches: 2. Germline loops: CDR1 SEHNR, CDR2 FQNEAQ (reference sequence). This CDR3 has 13 residues. CDR3 sequence (DNA): TGTGCCAGCAGCCGGGACAGCAACTATGGCTACACCTTC. As protein: CASSRDSNYGYTF.

The rearrangement uses TRBV18 and TRBJ1-1; 8 bases map to TRBD1. V lost 1 base to trimming and J lost 5 bases; unmatched junction nucleotides: 3. The CDR3 is 14 amino acids. Germline CDR1 and CDR2: KGHSH and LQKENI. The CDR3 loop reads CASSPRQGATEAFF. CDR3 in DNA: TGTGCCAGCTCACCACGGCAGGGGGCTACTGAAGCTTTCTTT.

The chain links TRBV4-1 to TRBJ2-5; maybe TRBD1 (5 bases). The CDR3 sequence is 17 residues long. The V and J ends lost 4 bases and 1 base respectively, with 19 bases between them. CDR1 is MGHRA, CDR2 YSYEKL, per germline. The CDR3 bases are TGCGCCAGCAGCCTCCACAACACTCAGGGTATCCAAGAGACCCAGTACTTC. Encoded protein: CASSLHNTQGIQETQYF.

The rearrangement joins TRBV7-3 to TRBJ1-2; 7 bases map to TRBD1. This CDR3 has 16 amino acids. The trim removed 5 bases at V and 2 bases at J, leaving 11 bases unmatched. From germline, CDR1 is SGHTA and CDR2 FQGTGA. CDR3 nucleotides: TGTGCCAGCAGCGTATCGGGACAGCCAAGGAACTATGGCTACACCTTC. This translates into CASSVSGQPRNYGYTF.

The rearrangement uses TRBV7-2 and TRBJ2-3, with 7 bases matching TRBD2. After removal of 3 bases from V and 4 bases from J, the junction contained 13 bases not matched to a gene. CDR1 SGHTA and CDR2 FQGNSA come from the germline V gene. The length of the CDR3 is 17 residues. Here the CDR3 DNA reads TGTGCCAGCAGCTTTGGGGTGGGCGGGAGCCCCCCAGATACGCAGTATTTT. Translating it yields CASSFGVGGSPPDTQYF.

This clone was counted once. This chain joins TRBV12-3 or TRBV12-4 and TRBJ2-1; a weak D match, TRBD1 (5 bases). The CDR3 runs 12 residues. Trimming took off 7 bases at V and 13 bases at J, with 17 bases between the two ends. CDR3 DNA sequence: TGTGCCAGCACCCCGACAGCGAAAGGACAGTTCTTC. It specifies CASTPTAKGQFF.

The rearrangement uses TRBV3-1 (or the pseudogene TRBV3-2) and TRBJ2-7, with D uncertain. The CDR3 covers 14 residues. In germline, CDR1 is LGHDT, CDR2 YNNKEL (reference sequence). The V end lost 0 bases, the J end lost 6 bases, and 12 bases lay between the germline ends. The CDR3 reads CASSQDHWRAEQYF. CDR3 in DNA: TGTGCCAGCAGCCAAGATCATTGGAGAGCCGAGCAGTACTTC.

V is TRBV30 and J is TRBJ1-3; 9 nucleotides agree with TRBD1. V dropped 2 bases and J dropped 4; count of bases not matched to a gene: 6. CDR1 is GTSNPN, CDR2 SVGIG, per germline (reference sequence). The CDR3 is made up of 15 amino acids. CDR3 region: CAWSRDRATGNTIYF. CDR3 bases: TGTGCCTGGAGTAGGGACAGGGCAACAGGAAACACCATATATTTT.